Listed below are T cell receptor beta chains from one sample, sequenced in a study of cytomegalovirus exposure and HLA in healthy donors. Clones were sequenced by immunoSEQ multiplex PCR, and TCRdb holds only the in-frame ones, with some missing. The top ten clones hold about 0.84% of a sample with around 170,000 clones, around 86% of them seen once. The sequenced sample consisted of PBMCs. The receptors stem from a woman younger than 35 in good health and CMV-seronegative. CDR3s include the opening cysteine and the closing phenylalanine or tryptophan. The order of the fields is clone size, D gene, V gene, J gene, CDR3 protein, CDR3 DNA. The D gene is left open where the match is weak. Size tells how often a clone was seen (once, few, many) or the class of an expanded clone, and some rows leave it out.

NA,TRBD1,TRBV19,TRBJ1-1,CASRQGFTEAFF,TGTGCCAGTCGACAGGGGTTCACTGAAGCTTTCTTT
NA,NA,TRBV13,TRBJ2-1,CASSSTQGDYNEQFF,TGTGCCAGCAGCTCAACGCAGGGTGACTACAATGAGCAGTTCTTC
NA,NA,TRBV7-9,TRBJ2-1,CSSSLLNEQFF,TGTTCCAGCAGCTTACTCAATGAGCAGTTCTTC
NA,TRBD2,TRBV13,TRBJ2-3,CASSLGPSGSGGTDTQYF,TGTGCCAGCAGCTTAGGCCCAAGCGGGAGCGGGGGCACAGATACGCAGTATTTT
NA,TRBD1,TRBV9,TRBJ1-5,CASSVDWTGEQPQHF,TGTGCCAGCAGCGTAGATTGGACAGGGGAACAGCCCCAGCATTTT
once,NA,TRBV7-2,TRBJ2-6,CASSLYRANVLTF,TGTGCCAGCAGCTTATATAGGGCCAACGTCCTGACTTTC
NA,NA,TRBV15,TRBJ1-2,CATSNQGSKDRNYGYTF,TGTGCCACCAGCAATCAGGGAAGTAAAGATCGGAACTATGGCTACACCTTC
NA,TRBD1,TRBV19,TRBJ1-2,CASSIVQGANYGYTF,TGTGCCAGTAGTATAGTCCAGGGGGCTAACTATGGCTACACCTTC
once,NA,TRBV29-1,TRBJ2-7,CSVDGRGDGEQYF,TGCAGCGTTGATGGGAGGGGGGACGGCGAGCAGTACTTC
NA,TRBD2,TRBV28,TRBJ2-7,CASSGAGGTSYEQYF,TGTGCCAGCAGTGGAGCGGGAGGGACTTCCTACGAGCAGTACTTC
NA,TRBD1,TRBV7-2,TRBJ2-2,CASSLAGQAWLFF,TGTGCCAGCAGCTTAGCGGGACAGGCATGGCTGTTTTTT
few,NA,TRBV29-1,TRBJ2-7,CSVAGTSAGHEQYF,TGCAGCGTTGCCGGAACTTCGGCGGGCCACGAGCAGTACTTC
few,NA,TRBV6-5,TRBJ2-1,CASGTQEQFF,TGTGCCAGCGGGACTCAGGAGCAGTTCTTC
few,NA,TRBV28,TRBJ1-1,CASSFGGENTEAFF,TGTGCCAGCAGTTTTGGGGGCGAAAACACTGAAGCTTTCTTT
NA,TRBD2,TRBV18,TRBJ2-1,CASSPLGLAYEQFF,TGTGCCAGCTCACCTTTAGGACTAGCTTATGAGCAGTTCTTC
NA,TRBD1,TRBV25-1,TRBJ2-7,CASSEGTATYEQYF,TGTGCCAGCAGTGAGGGGACAGCGACCTACGAGCAGTACTTC
NA,TRBD1,TRBV6-5,TRBJ2-5,CASSPRTGGKQYF,TGTGCCAGCAGTCCCAGGACAGGGGGGAAGCAGTACTTC
NA,TRBD1,TRBV28,TRBJ2-2,CASSLTGGAAGELFF,TGTGCCAGCAGTTTGACAGGGGGCGCCGCCGGGGAGCTGTTTTTT
NA,NA,TRBV2,TRBJ2-7,CASSEMVLMLLEQYF,TGTGCCAGCAGTGAAATGGTACTGATGCTCCTCGAGCAGTACTTC
NA,NA,TRBV6-1,TRBJ1-2,CASSESQGMAPNGYTF,TGTGCCAGCAGTGAATCCCAGGGGATGGCCCCCAATGGCTACACCTTC
once,TRBD2,TRBV5-1,TRBJ2-5,CASSLGLANQETQYF,TGCGCCAGCAGCTTGGGACTAGCGAACCAAGAGACCCAGTACTTC
few,TRBD1,TRBV6-5,TRBJ1-2,CASSFASGTGDGYTF,TGTGCCAGCAGTTTCGCTTCAGGGACAGGGGATGGCTACACCTTC
NA,TRBD1,TRBV10-1,TRBJ2-1,CASSDQAGTGIIDEQFF,TGCGCCAGCAGTGACCAAGCAGGGACAGGGATCATCGATGAGCAGTTCTTC
NA,NA,TRBV7-9,TRBJ1-3,CASSLSPSGNTIYF,TGTGCCAGCAGCTTATCTCCCTCTGGAAACACCATATATTTT
few,NA,TRBV6-5,TRBJ2-7,CASKRETQTGYEQYF,TGTGCCAGCAAAAGGGAGACACAAACCGGCTACGAGCAGTACTTC
NA,TRBD1,TRBV19,TRBJ2-6,CASSIFRDSLSSGANVLTF,TGTGCCAGTAGTATATTCCGGGACAGTCTTAGCTCTGGGGCCAACGTCCTGACTTTC
NA,TRBD1,TRBV19,TRBJ1-5,CASSKETGAWGYQPQHF,TGTGCCAGTAGTAAGGAGACAGGGGCGTGGGGATATCAGCCCCAGCATTTT
NA,TRBD2,TRBV29-1,TRBJ2-5,CSVRTSRETQYF,TGCAGCGTTCGGACTAGTCGAGAGACCCAGTACTTC
NA,TRBD2,TRBV27,TRBJ2-1,CASSLRTSGTSEQFF,TGTGCCAGCAGTCTACGGACTAGCGGGACTAGTGAGCAGTTCTTC
once,TRBD1,TRBV25-1,TRBJ2-7,CASSAKWDSSYEQYF,TGTGCCAGCAGTGCGAAGTGGGACAGCTCCTACGAGCAGTACTTC
NA,TRBD2,TRBV7-3,TRBJ2-2,CASSSQGGLAGGGELFF,TGTGCCAGCAGCTCTCAGGGGGGACTAGCGGGAGGCGGGGAGCTGTTTTTT
NA,TRBD1,TRBV5-1,TRBJ1-1,CASNPGGAILGGTEAFF,TGCGCCAGCAATCCAGGGGGCGCGATCTTGGGAGGGACTGAAGCTTTCTTT
NA,NA,TRBV18,TRBJ1-2,CASSPSLGDYGYTF,TGTGCCAGCTCACCAAGCTTGGGCGACTATGGCTACACCTTC
NA,TRBD1,TRBV5-1,TRBJ1-2,CASSLGTGGIDGYTF,TGCGCCAGCAGCTTGGGAACAGGGGGGATTGATGGCTACACCTTC
NA,NA,TRBV28,TRBJ1-3,CASSKPMAIYF,TGTGCCAGCAGTAAGCCTATGGCCATATATTTT
NA,NA,TRBV5-1,TRBJ1-1,CASSLQNTEAFF,TGCGCCAGCAGCTTGCAGAACACTGAAGCTTTCTTT
once,NA,TRBV18,TRBJ1-3,CASSPSGSGNTIYF,TGTGCCAGCTCACCATCAGGGTCTGGAAACACCATATATTTT
once,NA,TRBV5-1,TRBJ1-1,CASSLAGRGTEAFF,TGCGCCAGCAGCTTGGCAGGAAGGGGCACTGAAGCTTTCTTT
NA,NA,TRBV2,TRBJ2-7,CASSPPLRFGYEQYF,TGTGCCAGCTCCCCTCCCCTCCGCTTCGGCTACGAGCAGTACTTC
NA,NA,TRBV14,TRBJ2-7,CASSLGWTDRYEQYF,TGTGCCAGCAGTCTTGGTTGGACAGATCGCTACGAGCAGTACTTC
few,TRBD1,TRBV4-2,TRBJ1-4,CASSQDDGFAGTGFEKLFF,TGTGCCAGCAGCCAAGATGACGGATTTGCGGGGACAGGGTTTGAAAAACTGTTTTTT
NA,NA,TRBV6-1,TRBJ2-5,CASSGVRGRQETQYF,TGTGCCAGCAGTGGGGTGCGGGGGCGCCAAGAGACCCAGTACTTC
NA,NA,TRBV10-3,TRBJ1-3,CAITPLIETGNTIYF,TGTGCCATCACCCCTCTAATTGAAACTGGAAACACCATATATTTT
few,NA,TRBV5-1,TRBJ2-5,CASSPGQLQETQYF,TGCGCCAGCAGCCCGGGACAATTACAAGAGACCCAGTACTTC
NA,TRBD1,TRBV27,TRBJ1-2,CASSAKGQGVNGYTF,TGTGCCAGCAGCGCAAAGGGACAGGGGGTGAATGGCTACACCTTC
NA,TRBD2,TRBV9,TRBJ2-5,CASSPQREGETQYF,TGTGCCAGCAGCCCCCAGCGGGAGGGGGAGACCCAGTACTTC
NA,TRBD1,TRBV5-4,TRBJ2-5,CASSPDRDWWETQYF,TGTGCCAGCAGCCCGGACAGGGATTGGTGGGAGACCCAGTACTTC
NA,NA,TRBV7-8,TRBJ1-5,CASSLTRVKSNQPQHF,TGTGCCAGCAGCTTAACTCGGGTTAAGAGCAATCAGCCCCAGCATTTT
NA,TRBD2,TRBV5-1,TRBJ2-5,CASSLDWLLGRGQETQYF,TGCGCCAGCAGCTTGGATTGGCTACTAGGGAGGGGACAAGAGACCCAGTACTTC
NA,NA,TRBV7-6,TRBJ1-1,CASSSDRLNTEAFF,TGTGCCAGCAGCTCCGACAGGCTGAACACTGAAGCTTTCTTT
NA,NA,TRBV29-1,TRBJ2-7,CSVTMGSYEQYF,TGCAGCGTTACAATGGGGAGCTACGAGCAGTACTTC
NA,TRBD2,TRBV5-1,TRBJ2-6,CASSLEARGRHSGANVLTF,TGCGCCAGCAGCTTGGAGGCGCGGGGGAGGCACTCTGGGGCCAACGTCCTGACTTTC
few,NA,TRBV6-5,TRBJ2-3,CASSYRRRDTQYF,TGTGCCAGCAGTTATAGGCGGAGGGATACGCAGTATTTT
NA,TRBD1,TRBV28,TRBJ2-7,CASHYDRGHEQYF,TGTGCCAGCCACTACGACAGGGGGCACGAGCAGTACTTC
NA,TRBD1,TRBV18,TRBJ1-5,CASSLGTGDSNQPQHF,TGTGCCAGCTCACTGGGGACAGGGGATAGCAATCAGCCCCAGCATTTT
NA,TRBD2,TRBV19,TRBJ2-7,CATSQGLAPYEQYF,TGTGCCACCTCCCAGGGACTAGCGCCCTACGAGCAGTACTTC
once,TRBD2,TRBV10-3,TRBJ2-7,CAISVEAGGPFEQYF,TGTGCCATCAGTGTGGAAGCGGGAGGACCCTTCGAGCAGTACTTC
NA,NA,TRBV5-1,TRBJ1-1,CASSLVGNLNTEAFF,TGCGCCAGCAGCTTGGTCGGTAACTTGAACACTGAAGCTTTCTTT